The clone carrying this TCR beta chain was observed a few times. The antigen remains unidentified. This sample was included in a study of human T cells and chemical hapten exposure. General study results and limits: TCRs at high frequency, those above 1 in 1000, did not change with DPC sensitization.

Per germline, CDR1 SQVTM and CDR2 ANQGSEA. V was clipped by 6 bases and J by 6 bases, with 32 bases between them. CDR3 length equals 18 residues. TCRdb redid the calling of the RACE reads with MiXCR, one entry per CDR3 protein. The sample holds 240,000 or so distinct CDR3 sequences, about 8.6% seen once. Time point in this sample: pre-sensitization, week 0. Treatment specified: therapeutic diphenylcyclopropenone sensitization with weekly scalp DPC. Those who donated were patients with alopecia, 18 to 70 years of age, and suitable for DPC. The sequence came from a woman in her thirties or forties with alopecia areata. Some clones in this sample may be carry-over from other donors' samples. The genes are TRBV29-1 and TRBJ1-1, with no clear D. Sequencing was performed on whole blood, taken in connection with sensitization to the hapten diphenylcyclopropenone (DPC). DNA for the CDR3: TGCAGCGTCCGAGCCATAAAATCGCCCCACGGCGGAAGCTCTGAAGCTTTCTTT. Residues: CSVRAIKSPHGGSSEAFF.